What follows are 27 T cell receptor beta chains derived from one specimen sequenced in a study of cytomegalovirus exposure and HLA in healthy donors. The PCR contained 60 Vbeta and 13 Jbeta primers. This table comes from immunoSEQ multiplex PCR, and its TCRdb copy is limited to in-frame clones, with some not included. The data show around 150,000 clones, roughly three quarters seen once. Material for sequencing was PBMCs. These receptors were taken from a male donor in good health and CMV-seronegative.

This rearrangement joins TRBV29-1 to TRBJ2-2; D possibly corresponds to TRBD1 (5 bases). CDR3 length: 15 amino acids. With 0 bases removed from V and 5 bases from J, the gap between germline ends came to 13 bases. The germline V gene has CDR1 SQVTM and CDR2 ANQGSEA. In DNA form, the CDR3 reads TGCAGCGTTGAAGATCCGGAACAGGTGACCGGGGAGCTGTTTTTT. The encoded protein is CSVEDPEQVTGELFF.

This clone has a single count. The gene calls are TRBV19 and TRBJ1-1, with 7 bases matching TRBD1. Trimming at V came to 3 bases and at J to 2 bases, leaving 9 bases not matched to a gene. The CDR3 loop spans 16 amino acids. The germline V gene has CDR1 LNHDA and CDR2 SQIVND (reference sequence). CDR3 sequence reads: CASSIGTGQLNTEAFF. The CDR3 nucleotides read TGTGCCAGTAGTATTGGAACGGGACAGCTTAACACTGAAGCTTTCTTT.

This clone appeared a few times. The chain links TRBV7-8 to TRBJ1-5; TRBD1 aligns across 7 bases. J was trimmed by 6 bases and V by 4 bases; bases with no gene match: 6. Per the germline V gene, CDR1 is SGHVS and CDR2 is FQNEAQ. The CDR3 has 14 amino acids. CDR3 in DNA: TGTGCCAGCAGCTCGACAGGGAGGACTCAGCCCCAGCATTTT. This gives the protein CASSSTGRTQPQHF.

V gene TRBV10-2 combines with J gene TRBJ2-7; possibly TRBD1 for D (5 bases). Germline CDR1 reads WSHSY; CDR2 reads SAAADI. V gave up 5 bases and J gave up 2 bases, with 13 bases separating them. This CDR3 has 14 amino acids. CDR3 DNA: TGCGCCAGCAGTACTGCGGACACCACCTACGAGCAGTACTTC. The encoded protein is CASSTADTTYEQYF.

The J gene is TRBJ1-6, the V gene TRBV19; unclear D gene. This CDR3 comprises 15 residues. CDR1 is LNHDA and CDR2 is SQIVND in the germline V gene (reference sequence). Trimming left V 4 bases short and J 7 bases short, with 14 bases between. CDR3 bases: TGTGCCAGTAGTAAACGGGAAGCAGTAAATTCACCCCTCCACTTT. Protein sequence: CASSKREAVNSPLHF.

V usage is TRBV7-2 and J usage is TRBJ1-2, with 7 bases fitting TRBD1. CDR3 length: 13 residues. The germline V gene has CDR1 SGHTA and CDR2 FQGNSA. J gave up 2 bases and V 5 bases, and 2 bases lay outside the gene matches. The CDR3 bases are TGTGCCAGCAGCGAGGGACAGAACTATGGCTACACCTTC. Encoded protein: CASSEGQNYGYTF.

The V call is TRBV25-1, the J call TRBJ1-5, with 7 bases that match TRBD1. Trimming removed 6 bases from V and 6 bases from J; junction bases left unmatched: 8. There are 14 residues in the CDR3. The germline V gene has CDR1 MGHDK and CDR2 SYGVNS. The CDR3 is CASRGRGAGQPQHF. The CDR3 coding sequence is TGTGCCAGCAGGGGCAGGGGGGCGGGTCAGCCCCAGCATTTT.

On this clone: The same CDR3 is also encoded by other DNA sequences in this sample. The chain links TRBV29-1 to TRBJ2-2, with D tentatively TRBD1 (6 bases). Looked up from germline, CDR1 is SQVTM and CDR2 is ANQGSEA. The CDR3 runs to 13 residues. Trimming shortened V by 3 bases and J by 2 bases, and 7 bases separated the two germline ends. The CDR3 spells CSVDRGNTGELFF. Written as DNA, the CDR3 is TGCAGCGTTGACAGGGGAAACACCGGGGAGCTGTTTTTT.

This chain links TRBV4-1 with TRBJ2-7, with TRBD2 matching 9 bases. V gave up 1 base and J gave up 4 bases; unmatched junction bases: 5. CDR1 MGHRA and CDR2 YSYEKL come from the germline V gene. This CDR3 contains 15 residues. The chain's CDR3 is CASSQVSSGKYEQYF. The CDR3 nucleotides are TGCGCCAGCAGCCAAGTGTCTAGCGGGAAATACGAGCAGTACTTC.

The CDR3 reads CASSSPAGGLEQYF. The CDR3 DNA is TGTGCCAGCAGCTCTCCCGCGGGGGGGTTGGAGCAGTACTTC. The V and J genes are TRBV7-9 and TRBJ2-7; 9 nucleotides agree with TRBD2. The CDR3 consists of 14 residues. J gave up 7 bases and V 4 bases, and 8 bases lay outside the gene matches. Germline CDR1 and CDR2: SEHNR and FQNEAQ (reference sequence).

DNA of the CDR3: TGTGCCAGCAGTTCCCAAGGGGTTAGTCATGAAAAACTGTTTTTT. This encodes CASSSQGVSHEKLFF. The chain couples TRBV6-6 to TRBJ1-4, with a possible D match to TRBD1 (5 bases). Germline-derived CDR1 and CDR2 are MNHNY and SVGAGI (reference sequence). V was cut by 4 bases and J by 6 bases, with 15 bases left in between. The CDR3 extends over 15 amino acids.

The chain carries TRBV5-1 and TRBJ1-4; TRBD1 agrees at 7 bases. Germline assignment: CDR1 SGHRS and CDR2 YFSETQ. Trimming at V came to 4 bases and at J to 5 bases, leaving 11 bases not matched to a gene. The CDR3 totals 16 residues. Here the CDR3 DNA reads TGCGCCAGCAGCCAGGGGGACCGGGACGGAAATGAAAAACTGTTTTTT. This translates into CASSQGDRDGNEKLFF. The whole variable domain, filled in from reference TRBV5-1 and TRBJ1-4, reads KAGVTQTPRYLIKTRGQQVTLSCSPISGHRSVSWYQQTPGQGLQFLFEYFSETQRNKGNFPGRFSGRQFSNSRSEMNVSTLELGDSALYLCASSQGDRDGNEKLFFGSGTQLSVL.

The chain has TRBV6-6 and TRBJ1-5; 8 bases align to TRBD1. J was trimmed by 7 bases and V by 7 bases; bases with no gene match: 9. This CDR3 has 14 amino acids. CDR1 is MNHNY, CDR2 SVGAGI, per germline (reference sequence). Written as DNA, the CDR3 is TGTGCCAGCACCCCGGACAGGGTAAAGCAGCCCCAGCATTTT. Its translation: CASTPDRVKQPQHF.

The chain employs TRBV7-2 and TRBJ1-6; tentatively, D is TRBD1 (6 bases). Germline CDR1 and CDR2: SGHTA and FQGNSA. V was shortened by 3 bases and J by 6 bases, with 15 bases between the two germline ends. The CDR3 consists of 16 residues. CDR3 amino acids: CASSFSGTSRNSPLHF. The CDR3, as DNA: TGTGCCAGCAGCTTCTCCGGGACATCGCGTAATTCACCCCTCCACTTT. Full variable domain (outside the CDR3, taken from reference TRBV7-2 and TRBJ1-6): GAGVSQSPSNKVTEKGKDVELRCDPISGHTALYWYRQSLGQGLEFLIYFQGNSAPDKSGLPSDRFSAERTGGSVSTLTIQRTQQEDSAVYLCASSFSGTSRNSPLHFGNGTRLTVT.

The chain uses TRBV6-1 and TRBJ2-5, with TRBD2 identical over 14 bases. V lost 6 bases to trimming and J lost 2 bases; unmatched junction nucleotides: 2. This CDR3 is built from 15 residues. From germline, CDR1 is MNHNS and CDR2 SASEGT. The CDR3, as DNA: TGTGCCAGCAGACGACTAGCGGGGGGGCAAGAGACCCAGTACTTC. Its protein product is CASRRLAGGQETQYF.

The gene calls are TRBV7-2 and TRBJ1-2; a possible D gene is TRBD1 (5 bases). Trimming took off 6 bases at V and 3 bases at J, with 14 bases between the two ends. The CDR3 has 14 residues. The germline gives CDR1 SGHTA, CDR2 FQGNSA. As DNA, the CDR3 is TGTGCCAGCAGTCGGGGGGAAGGGGACTATGGCTACACCTTC. Translation gives CASSRGEGDYGYTF.

The rearrangement links TRBV9 to TRBJ2-2, with 10 nucleotides matching TRBD2. J lost 3 bases, V lost 0 bases, and 5 bases had no gene match. CDR1 SGDLS and CDR2 YYNGEE come from the germline V gene. The length of the CDR3 is 17 residues. The CDR3 DNA follows: TGTGCCAGCAGCGTAGCTAGCGGGGGCATCGACACCGGGGAGCTGTTTTTT. Amino acid sequence: CASSVASGGIDTGELFF.

V gene TRBV10-1 combines with J gene TRBJ2-3; no firm D call. The V end was cut by 0 bases, the J end by 6 bases, with 10 bases between. The germline CDR1 and CDR2 sequences are WNHNN and SYGVQD (reference sequence). The CDR3 spans 14 residues. Written as DNA, the CDR3 is TGCGCCAGCAGTGAGTCGCAGGCCCGGGATACGCAGTATTTT. It encodes CASSESQARDTQYF.

V is TRBV7-2 and J is TRBJ2-5; 7 positions agree with TRBD2. Germline CDR1 SGHTA, CDR2 FQGNSA. The length of the CDR3 is 17 residues. V trimming: 4 bases; J trimming: 4 bases; junction bases outside the gene matches: 15. The CDR3 loop reads CASSYEGGLPPPETQYF. The CDR3 DNA sequence: TGTGCCAGCAGCTATGAGGGAGGGCTACCTCCCCCAGAGACCCAGTACTTC.

The chain employs TRBV7-8 and TRBJ1-1; D unclear. CDR1 and CDR2 (germline): SGHVS, FQNEAQ. The CDR3 is made up of 15 amino acids. V was clipped by 1 base and J by 3 bases, with 12 bases between them. The CDR3 here is CASSLGSTVYTEAFF. CDR3 bases: TGTGCCAGCAGCTTAGGCTCTACGGTATACACTGAAGCTTTCTTT.

The chain carries TRBV27 and TRBJ2-7; D may be TRBD1 (7 bases). V was cut by 6 bases and J by 4 bases, with 16 bases left in between. Germline values: CDR1 MNHEY, CDR2 SMNVEV (reference sequence). This CDR3 has 14 amino acids. CDR3 amino acids: CASSFTGAGYEQYF. CDR3 in DNA: TGTGCCAGCAGCTTTACAGGGGCGGGATACGAGCAGTACTTC.

This clone was seen a few times. The chain is built from TRBV9 and TRBJ2-7; possible D gene TRBD1, 5 bases. CDR1 is SGDLS and CDR2 is YYNGEE in the germline V gene. The CDR3 loop spans 15 amino acids. Trimming took 4 bases from V and 2 from J, leaving 16 bases between them. The CDR3, as DNA: TGTGCCAGCAGCCGCCTCCCCGACAGAGCCTACGAGCAGTACTTC. Amino acid sequence: CASSRLPDRAYEQYF.

The rearrangement joins TRBV5-1 to TRBJ1-1; possible D gene TRBD1, 6 bases. CDR1 and CDR2 (germline): SGHRS, YFSETQ. V was pared by 2 bases and J by 10 bases, with 12 bases between. CDR3 length: 12 amino acids. CDR3 in amino acids: CASSLQGQLAFF. The CDR3, as DNA: TGCGCCAGCAGCTTACAGGGCCAACTAGCTTTCTTT. Combining the CDR3 with reference TRBV5-1 and TRBJ1-1 gives the whole variable domain KAGVTQTPRYLIKTRGQQVTLSCSPISGHRSVSWYQQTPGQGLQFLFEYFSETQRNKGNFPGRFSGRQFSNSRSEMNVSTLELGDSALYLCASSLQGQLAFFGQGTRLTVV.

The chain uses TRBV30 and TRBJ2-7, with D maybe TRBD2 (7 bases). Trimming stripped 8 bases from V and 2 bases from J, with 16 bases between. The CDR3 runs to 13 residues. CDR1 and CDR2 (germline): GTSNPN, SVGIG (reference sequence). Written as DNA, the CDR3 is TGTGCCGGGCAGGGAGGGGGGGCCTACGAGCAGTACTTC. Encoded protein: CAGQGGGAYEQYF. The full variable domain, completed using reference TRBV30 and TRBJ2-7, is SQTIHQWPATLVQPVGSPLSLECTVEGTSNPNLYWYRQAAGRGLQLLFYSVGIGQISSEVPQNLSASRPQDRQFILSSKKLLLSDSGFYLCAGQGGGAYEQYFGPGTRLTVT.

This sequence joins TRBV2 and TRBJ1-2, with D unresolved. Looked up from germline, CDR1 is SNHLY and CDR2 is FYNNEI. The V and J ends lost 4 bases and 2 bases respectively, with 11 bases between them. The CDR3 spans 14 residues. In DNA, the CDR3 is TGTGCCAGCAGTGGTAGCCTGAGGAACTATGGCTACACCTTC. Protein: CASSGSLRNYGYTF.

This chain connects TRBV10-3 to TRBJ1-1, with 7 bases identical to TRBD1. The germline V gene encodes CDR1 ENHRY and CDR2 SYGVKD. CDR3 size: 14 residues. Trimming took 6 bases from V and 1 from J; bases not matched to a gene: 5. CDR3 nucleotide sequence: TGTGCCATCAGCCTCGGGACAGAGAACACTGAAGCTTTCTTT. It specifies CAISLGTENTEAFF.

The chain links TRBV29-1 to TRBJ2-1; a possible D gene is TRBD2 (6 bases). The CDR3 spans 15 residues. V was trimmed by 4 bases and J by 6 bases, leaving 19 bases between them. The germline V gene has CDR1 SQVTM and CDR2 ANQGSEA. The CDR3 spells CSVGRGTVAANEQFF. CDR3 bases: TGCAGCGTTGGACGCGGGACCGTTGCAGCCAATGAGCAGTTCTTC.